A selection of T cell receptor beta chains follows, all from one sample in a study of T-cell reconstitution after alpha-beta-depleted transplantation in children. TCRdb processed the PCR reads anew with MiXCR; each CDR3 protein has one entry. The sample shows hundreds of thousands of distinct CDR3 sequences, about 30% of them seen only once. This material consisted of PBMCs from the stem cell graft donor, taken from the stem cell graft. These receptors all stem from a human donor who donated a stem cell graft to a child with aplastic anemia. Both conserved end residues are part of each CDR3. The D gene is left open where the match is weak. Part of the rows lack a size; the others show once, few, many or a class for expanded clones.

>-|TRBV20-1|TRBD2|TRBJ2-5
CSAPYLGLAGTVVETQYF
TGCAGTGCTCCATATCTCGGCCTAGCGGGAACGGTGGTAGAGACCCAGTACTTC
>-|TRBV20-1|-|TRBJ1-2
CSAPDKFGNYGYTF
TGCAGTGCTCCAGACAAGTTCGGTAACTATGGCTACACCTTC
>few|TRBV29-1|-|TRBJ2-2
CSVELDVHTGELFF
TGCAGCGTTGAACTGGACGTCCATACCGGGGAGCTGTTTTTT
>few|TRBV30|TRBD1|TRBJ2-1
CAWSVRLTGINNEQFF
TGTGCCTGGAGTGTACGGCTGACAGGGATTAACAATGAGCAGTTCTTC
>-|TRBV7-2|TRBD1|TRBJ2-1
CASSLVGRGLNEQFF
TGTGCCAGCAGCTTAGTAGGCAGGGGGCTTAATGAGCAGTTCTTC
>few|TRBV4-3|TRBD1|TRBJ2-3
CASSSGQVSTDTQYF
TGCGCCAGCAGCTCCGGACAGGTCAGCACAGATACGCAGTATTTT
>-|TRBV20-1|TRBD2|TRBJ2-7
CSAWTSGRYEQYF
TGCAGTGCTTGGACTAGCGGCCGCTACGAGCAGTACTTC
>-|TRBV6-2/TRBV6-3|TRBD2|TRBJ2-3
CASSYPNGLAGGKDTQYF
TGTGCCAGCAGTTACCCTAACGGACTAGCGGGAGGTAAAGATACGCAGTATTTT
>-|TRBV5-4|-|TRBJ2-5
CAIGLGSSQETQYF
TGTGCCATCGGCTTGGGCAGCTCTCAAGAGACCCAGTACTTC
>many|TRBV12-3/TRBV12-4|TRBD1|TRBJ1-1
CASSLQGANTEAFF
TGTGCCAGCAGCTTACAGGGGGCGAACACTGAAGCTTTCTTT
>-|TRBV11-2|TRBD2|TRBJ2-1
CASSLNRLAGISSYNEQFF
TGTGCCAGCAGCTTAAATAGGCTAGCGGGAATTAGCTCCTACAATGAGCAGTTCTTC
>few|TRBV29-1|TRBD2|TRBJ2-7
CSGSGLAGDEQYF
TGCAGCGGCTCGGGACTAGCGGGAGACGAGCAGTACTTC
>few|TRBV18|-|TRBJ1-2
CASSPSGDYGYTF
TGTGCCAGCTCACCCTCAGGGGACTATGGCTACACCTTC
>-|TRBV6-5|-|TRBJ1-1
CASSYSGGLTVDTEAFF
TGTGCCAGCAGTTACTCGGGCGGCCTGACGGTGGACACTGAAGCTTTCTTT
>-|TRBV29-1|TRBD2|TRBJ2-7
CSVASRLAGEGEQYF
TGCAGCGTCGCCTCCCGACTAGCGGGAGAGGGAGAGCAGTACTTC
>-|TRBV12-3/TRBV12-4|TRBD1|TRBJ2-3
CASRLGGQGGDTQYF
TGTGCCAGCAGACTAGGGGGACAGGGTGGAGATACGCAGTATTTT
>few|TRBV10-3|TRBD1|TRBJ1-5
CAISEQGDIKPQHF
TGTGCCATCAGTGAACAGGGGGACATCAAGCCCCAGCATTTT
>-|TRBV5-1|-|TRBJ1-5
CASSLEGYGNQPQHF
TGCGCCAGCAGCTTGGAGGGGTATGGCAATCAGCCCCAGCATTTT
>-|TRBV27|-|TRBJ2-1
CASRRGKEQFF
TGTGCCAGCAGGCGAGGGAAAGAGCAGTTCTTC
>few|TRBV9|TRBD1|TRBJ2-1
CASSVVGQGNSKEQFF
TGTGCCAGCAGCGTAGTCGGACAGGGTAACTCTAAGGAGCAGTTCTTC
>few|TRBV5-1|TRBD1|TRBJ2-3
CASSGMTGGTDTQYF
TGCGCCAGCAGCGGCATGACAGGGGGAACAGATACGCAGTATTTT
>-|TRBV5-1|-|TRBJ2-3
CASSLRRGSTDTQYF
TGCGCCAGCAGCTTGAGAAGGGGTAGCACAGATACGCAGTATTTT
>-|TRBV2|TRBD1|TRBJ2-5
CASSLRQGAQETQYF
TGTGCCAGCAGCCTAAGACAGGGGGCCCAAGAGACCCAGTACTTC
>few|TRBV20-1|-|TRBJ1-4
CSARDLGQLNEKLFF
TGCAGTGCTAGAGATCTGGGACAACTGAATGAAAAACTGTTTTTT
>few|TRBV6-5|-|TRBJ2-2
CASSYQGNTGELFF
TGTGCCAGCAGTTACCAGGGGAACACCGGGGAGCTGTTTTTT
>-|TRBV7-2|TRBD1|TRBJ1-5
CASSLQKGANQPQHF
TGTGCCAGCAGCTTACAAAAGGGGGCCAATCAGCCCCAGCATTTT
>-|TRBV20-1|-|TRBJ1-5
CSARMAAGARGQPQHF
TGCAGTGCTAGAATGGCTGCGGGGGCCCGTGGTCAGCCCCAGCATTTT
>few|TRBV20-1|TRBD2|TRBJ2-1
CSARPLAGVPNEQFF
TGCAGTGCTAGGCCTCTAGCGGGAGTTCCCAATGAGCAGTTCTTC
>once|TRBV9|-|TRBJ1-1
CASSASGVGGGTEAFF
TGTGCCAGCAGCGCATCAGGGGTTGGTGGGGGCACTGAAGCTTTCTTT
>few|TRBV28|-|TRBJ1-3
CASTNGGGTRNTIYF
TGTGCCAGCACCAACGGAGGGGGAACCAGAAACACCATATATTTT
>few|TRBV20-1|-|TRBJ1-2
CSARDDAGTGYTF
TGCAGTGCTAGAGATGATGCAGGGACTGGCTACACCTTC
>-|TRBV12-5|TRBD2|TRBJ2-5
CASGSTGTMQETQYF
TGTGCTAGTGGTTCCACCGGGACTATGCAAGAGACCCAGTACTTC
>few|TRBV6-4|TRBD1|TRBJ2-3
CASSDGQGADTQYF
TGTGCCAGCAGTGACGGACAGGGGGCAGATACGCAGTATTTT
>-|TRBV29-1|-|TRBJ1-2
CSVTPGAHGYTF
TGCAGCGTTACCCCGGGGGCCCATGGCTACACCTTC